The rows below give T cell receptor beta chains drawn from one sample of a study of beta chain features in type 1 diabetes. This table comes from immunoSEQ multiplex PCR, and its TCRdb copy is limited to in-frame clones, with some not included. The sample records a few hundred thousand clones, roughly 17% being singletons. Sequencing was performed on naive CD4+ T cells from blood. These receptors all come from a man aged 30 to 39 with type 1 diabetes. Both conserved end residues are part of each CDR3. The D gene is left open where the match is weak. Clone size is given for some rows only: seen once, a few or many times, or a class if the clone is expanded.

v_gene	j_gene	abundance	d_gene	CDR3nt	CDR3aa
TRBV30	TRBJ2-5	few	NA	TGTGCCTGGAGCGCTGGAGAGACCCAGTACTTC	CAWSAGETQYF
TRBV9	TRBJ2-3	few	TRBD1	TGTGCCAGCAGCGCCGAAGGACAGGCCACGGATACGCAGTATTTT	CASSAEGQATDTQYF
TRBV14	TRBJ2-4	NA	NA	TGTGCCAGCAGCCAACCCGGGCTAGCCAAAAACATTCAGTACTTC	CASSQPGLAKNIQYF
TRBV29-1	TRBJ1-2	NA	TRBD1	TGCAGCATTGAAGGGACAGGGGTCAATGGCTACACCTTC	CSIEGTGVNGYTF
TRBV2	TRBJ2-5	NA	NA	TGTGCCAGCACGAATCAAGAGACCCAGTACTTC	CASTNQETQYF
TRBV10-3	TRBJ2-7	NA	TRBD2	TGTGCCATCAGTGGTCGGACTAGCGGAGTCTACGAGCAGTACTTC	CAISGRTSGVYEQYF
TRBV9	TRBJ2-5	few	TRBD2	TGTGCCAGCAGTTATAGCGGGTCAGAGACCCAGTACTTC	CASSYSGSETQYF
TRBV13	TRBJ2-1	few	TRBD2	TGTGCCAGCAGCTTCAGGCTAGCGGGATTCGGGGATGAGCAGTTCTTC	CASSFRLAGFGDEQFF
TRBV4-3	TRBJ2-5	NA	NA	TGCGCCAGCAGCCCGCACGGGGGAGCCACACAAGAGACCCAGTACTTC	CASSPHGGATQETQYF
TRBV11-3	TRBJ2-3	NA	NA	TGTGCCAGCAGCTTCGCAGGGGACACAGATACGCAGTATTTT	CASSFAGDTDTQYF
TRBV18	TRBJ2-1	NA	NA	TGTGCCAGCTCACCTCAACAGAGCAATGAGCAGTTCTTC	CASSPQQSNEQFF
TRBV4-2	TRBJ2-5	NA	NA	TGTGCCAGCAGCCAAGAGGGAATGGCGGGGGAGACCCAGTACTTC	CASSQEGMAGETQYF
TRBV7-2	TRBJ2-4	few	NA	TGTGCCAGCAGCTTAGGTTCACAAAACATTCAGTACTTC	CASSLGSQNIQYF